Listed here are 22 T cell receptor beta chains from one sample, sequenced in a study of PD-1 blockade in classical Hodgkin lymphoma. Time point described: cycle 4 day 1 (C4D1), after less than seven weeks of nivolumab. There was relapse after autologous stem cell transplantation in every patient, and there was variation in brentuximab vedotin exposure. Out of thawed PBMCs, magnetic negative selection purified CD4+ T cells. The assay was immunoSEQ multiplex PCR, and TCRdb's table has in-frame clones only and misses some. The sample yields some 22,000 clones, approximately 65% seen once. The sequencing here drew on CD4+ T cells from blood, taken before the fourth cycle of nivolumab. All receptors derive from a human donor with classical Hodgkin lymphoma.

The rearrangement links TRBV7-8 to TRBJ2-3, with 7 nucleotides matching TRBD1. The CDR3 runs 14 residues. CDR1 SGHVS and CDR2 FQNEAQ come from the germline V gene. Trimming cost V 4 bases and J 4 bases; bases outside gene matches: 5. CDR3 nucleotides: TGTGCCAGCAGCTCCCGGGACAGAGCAGATACGCAGTATTTT. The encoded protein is CASSSRDRADTQYF.

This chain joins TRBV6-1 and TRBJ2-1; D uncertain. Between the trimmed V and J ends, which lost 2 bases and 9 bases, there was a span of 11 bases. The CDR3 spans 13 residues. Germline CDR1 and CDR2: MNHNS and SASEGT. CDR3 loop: CASSEWGKAEQFF. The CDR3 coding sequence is TGTGCCAGCAGTGAATGGGGAAAGGCTGAGCAGTTCTTC.

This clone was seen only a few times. CDR3 amino acids: CASSLLLISYEQYF. The DNA of the CDR3 is TGTGCCAGCAGCTTACTGCTAATCTCCTACGAGCAGTACTTC. V usage is TRBV7-2 and J usage is TRBJ2-7, with D unclear. V was trimmed by 2 bases and J by 0 bases, leaving 8 bases between them. Germline V lookup: CDR1 SGHTA, CDR2 FQGNSA. The CDR3 contains 14 residues. Based on the CDR3 plus reference TRBV7-2 and TRBJ2-7, the full variable domain is GAGVSQSPSNKVTEKGKDVELRCDPISGHTALYWYRQSLGQGLEFLIYFQGNSAPDKSGLPSDRFSAERTGGSVSTLTIQRTQQEDSAVYLCASSLLLISYEQYFGPGTRLTVT.

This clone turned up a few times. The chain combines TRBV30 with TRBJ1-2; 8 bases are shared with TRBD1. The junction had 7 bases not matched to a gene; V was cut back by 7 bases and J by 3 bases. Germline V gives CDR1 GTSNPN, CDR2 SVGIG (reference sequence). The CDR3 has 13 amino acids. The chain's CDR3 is CASPPTGDYGYTF. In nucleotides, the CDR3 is TGTGCCTCGCCCCCGACAGGGGACTATGGCTACACCTTC. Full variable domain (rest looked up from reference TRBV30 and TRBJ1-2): SQTIHQWPATLVQPVGSPLSLECTVEGTSNPNLYWYRQAAGRGLQLLFYSVGIGQISSEVPQNLSASRPQDRQFILSSKKLLLSDSGFYLCASPPTGDYGYTFGSGTRLTVV.

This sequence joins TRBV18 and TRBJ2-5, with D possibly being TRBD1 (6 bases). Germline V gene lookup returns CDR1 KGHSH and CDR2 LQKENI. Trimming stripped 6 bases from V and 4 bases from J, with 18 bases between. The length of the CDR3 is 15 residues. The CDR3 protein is CASSPTRAGVETQYF. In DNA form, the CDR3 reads TGTGCCAGCTCCCCGACCAGGGCAGGGGTAGAGACCCAGTACTTC.

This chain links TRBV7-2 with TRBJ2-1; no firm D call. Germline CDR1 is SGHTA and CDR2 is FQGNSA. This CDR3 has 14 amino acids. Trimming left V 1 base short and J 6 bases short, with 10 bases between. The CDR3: CASSLGHSSNEQFF. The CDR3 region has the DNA TGTGCCAGCAGCTTAGGTCATAGTAGCAATGAGCAGTTCTTC. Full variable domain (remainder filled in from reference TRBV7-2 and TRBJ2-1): GAGVSQSPSNKVTEKGKDVELRCDPISGHTALYWYRQSLGQGLEFLIYFQGNSAPDKSGLPSDRFSAERTGGSVSTLTIQRTQQEDSAVYLCASSLGHSSNEQFFGPGTRLTVL.

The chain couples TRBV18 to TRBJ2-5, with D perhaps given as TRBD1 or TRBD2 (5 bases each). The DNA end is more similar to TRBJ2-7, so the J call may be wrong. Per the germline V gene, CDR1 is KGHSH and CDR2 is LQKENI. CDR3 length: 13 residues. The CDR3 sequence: CASSPRESHEQYF. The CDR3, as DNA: TGTGCCAGCTCCCCCAGGGAGTCCCACGAGCAGTACTTC.

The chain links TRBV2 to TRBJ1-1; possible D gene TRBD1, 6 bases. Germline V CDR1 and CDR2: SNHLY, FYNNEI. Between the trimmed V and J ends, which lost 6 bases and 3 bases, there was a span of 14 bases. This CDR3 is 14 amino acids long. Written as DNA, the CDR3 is TGTGCCAGCAGGGTGACAGGTGACTACACTGAAGCTTTCTTT. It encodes CASRVTGDYTEAFF. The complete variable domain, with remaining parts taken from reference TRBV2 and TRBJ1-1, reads EPEVTQTPSHQVTQMGQEVILRCVPISNHLYFYWYRQILGQKVEFLVSFYNNEISEKSEIFDDQFSVERPDGSNFTLKIRSTKLEDSAMYFCASRVTGDYTEAFFGQGTRLTVV.

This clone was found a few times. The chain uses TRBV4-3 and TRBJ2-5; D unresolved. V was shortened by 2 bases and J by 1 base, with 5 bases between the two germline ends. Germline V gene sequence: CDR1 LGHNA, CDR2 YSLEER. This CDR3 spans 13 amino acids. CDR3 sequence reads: CASSQSLQETQYF. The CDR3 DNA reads TGCGCCAGCAGCCAATCGCTCCAAGAGACCCAGTACTTC.

DNA of the CDR3: TGTGCCAGCAGGCGGGACAGGGGGATTGTGATGAACACTGAAGCTTTCTTT. This gives the protein CASRRDRGIVMNTEAFF. This chain uses TRBV28 with TRBJ1-1; 11 bases are a match to TRBD1. V shed 6 bases and J 0 bases; nucleotides not matched to a gene: 9. Germline lookup yields CDR1 MDHEN and CDR2 SYDVKM. CDR3 length: 17 residues. The entire variable domain, with the rest obtained from reference TRBV28 and TRBJ1-1, is as follows: DVKVTQSSRYLVKRTGEKVFLECVQDMDHENMFWYRQDPGLGLRLIYFSYDVKMKEKGDIPEGYSVSREKKERFSLILESASTNQTSMYLCASRRDRGIVMNTEAFFGQGTRLTVV.

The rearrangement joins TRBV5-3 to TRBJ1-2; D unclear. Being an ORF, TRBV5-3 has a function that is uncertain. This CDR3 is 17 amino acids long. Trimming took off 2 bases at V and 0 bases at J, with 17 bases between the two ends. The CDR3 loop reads CARSLRGPELANYGYTF. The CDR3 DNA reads TGTGCCAGAAGCTTAAGAGGGCCAGAACTAGCTAACTATGGCTACACCTTC.

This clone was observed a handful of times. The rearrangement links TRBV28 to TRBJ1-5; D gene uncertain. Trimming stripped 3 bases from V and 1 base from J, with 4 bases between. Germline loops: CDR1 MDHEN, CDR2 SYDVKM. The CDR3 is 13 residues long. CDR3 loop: CASSFGSNQPQHF. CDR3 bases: TGTGCCAGCAGTTTTGGAAGCAATCAGCCCCAGCATTTT.

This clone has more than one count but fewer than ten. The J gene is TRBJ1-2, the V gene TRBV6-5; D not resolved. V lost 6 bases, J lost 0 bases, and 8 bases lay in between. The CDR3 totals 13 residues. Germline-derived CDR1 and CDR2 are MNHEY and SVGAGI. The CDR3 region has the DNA TGTGCCAGCAGCCTTACAACTAACTATGGCTACACCTTC. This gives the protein CASSLTTNYGYTF.

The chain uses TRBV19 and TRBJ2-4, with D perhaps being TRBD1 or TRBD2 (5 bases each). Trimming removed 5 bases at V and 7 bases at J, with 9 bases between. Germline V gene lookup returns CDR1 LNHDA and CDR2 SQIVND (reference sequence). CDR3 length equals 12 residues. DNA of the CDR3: TGTGCCAGTAGTGGGACCGGCAACATTCAGTACTTC. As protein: CASSGTGNIQYF.

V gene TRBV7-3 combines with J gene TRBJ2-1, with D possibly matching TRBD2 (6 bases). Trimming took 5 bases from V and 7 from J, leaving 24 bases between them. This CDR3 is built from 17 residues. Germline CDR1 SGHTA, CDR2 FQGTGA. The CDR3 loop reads CASSPQGRGSLVNEQFF. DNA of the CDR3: TGTGCCAGCAGCCCTCAGGGTCGGGGGTCCCTTGTGAATGAGCAGTTCTTC.

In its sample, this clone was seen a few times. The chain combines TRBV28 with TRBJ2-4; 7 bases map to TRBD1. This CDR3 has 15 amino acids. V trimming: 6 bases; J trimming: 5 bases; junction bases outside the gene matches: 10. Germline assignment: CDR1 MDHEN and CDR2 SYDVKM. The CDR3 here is CASSPTTGWQNIQYF. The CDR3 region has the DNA TGTGCCAGCAGCCCAACGACAGGGTGGCAAAACATTCAGTACTTC.

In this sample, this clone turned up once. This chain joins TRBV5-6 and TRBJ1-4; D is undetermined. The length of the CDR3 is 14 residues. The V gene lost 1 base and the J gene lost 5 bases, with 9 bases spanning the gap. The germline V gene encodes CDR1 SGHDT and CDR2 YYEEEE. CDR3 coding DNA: TGTGCCAGCAGCTTGCGCCAGAAGAATGAAAAACTGTTTTTT. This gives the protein CASSLRQKNEKLFF.

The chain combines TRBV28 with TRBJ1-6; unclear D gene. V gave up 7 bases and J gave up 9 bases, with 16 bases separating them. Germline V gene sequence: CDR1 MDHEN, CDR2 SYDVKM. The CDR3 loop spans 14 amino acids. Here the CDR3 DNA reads TGTGCCAGCATTCTCACTTTGGAGAGTTCACCCCTCCACTTT. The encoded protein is CASILTLESSPLHF.

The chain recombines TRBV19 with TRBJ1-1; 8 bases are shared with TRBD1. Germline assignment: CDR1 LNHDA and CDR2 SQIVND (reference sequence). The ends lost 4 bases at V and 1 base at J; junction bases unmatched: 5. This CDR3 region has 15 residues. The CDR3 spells CASSTRDRGNTEAFF. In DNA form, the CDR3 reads TGTGCCAGTAGTACGCGTGACAGGGGGAACACTGAAGCTTTCTTT.

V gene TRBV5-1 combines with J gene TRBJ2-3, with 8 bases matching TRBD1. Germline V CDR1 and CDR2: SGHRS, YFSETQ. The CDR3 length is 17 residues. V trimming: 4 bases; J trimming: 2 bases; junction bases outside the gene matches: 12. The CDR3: CASSPRFRDRNTDTQYF. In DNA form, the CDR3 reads TGCGCCAGCAGCCCCCGTTTCCGGGACAGGAACACAGATACGCAGTATTTT. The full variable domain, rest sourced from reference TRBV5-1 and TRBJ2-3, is KAGVTQTPRYLIKTRGQQVTLSCSPISGHRSVSWYQQTPGQGLQFLFEYFSETQRNKGNFPGRFSGRQFSNSRSEMNVSTLELGDSALYLCASSPRFRDRNTDTQYFGPGTRLTVL.

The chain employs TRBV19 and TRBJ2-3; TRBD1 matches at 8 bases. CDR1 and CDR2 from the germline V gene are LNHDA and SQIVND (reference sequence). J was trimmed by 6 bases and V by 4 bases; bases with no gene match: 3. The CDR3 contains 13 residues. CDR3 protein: CASSSQGADTQYF. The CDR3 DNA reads TGTGCCAGTAGTAGCCAGGGGGCCGATACGCAGTATTTT.

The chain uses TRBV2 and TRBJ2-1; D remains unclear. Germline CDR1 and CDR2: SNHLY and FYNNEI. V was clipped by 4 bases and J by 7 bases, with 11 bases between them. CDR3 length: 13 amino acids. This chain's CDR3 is CASSVQLGNEQFF. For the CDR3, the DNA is TGTGCCAGCAGTGTCCAGCTGGGGAATGAGCAGTTCTTC. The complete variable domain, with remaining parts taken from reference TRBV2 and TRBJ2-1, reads EPEVTQTPSHQVTQMGQEVILRCVPISNHLYFYWYRQILGQKVEFLVSFYNNEISEKSEIFDDQFSVERPDGSNFTLKIRSTKLEDSAMYFCASSVQLGNEQFFGPGTRLTVL.